The clone carrying this T cell receptor beta chain was detected many times. Antigen specificity is unknown. Newly diagnosed hyperthyroidism, duration under 2 months, in patients aged 18 to 65. This entry is derived from a study of T cells in Graves' hyperthyroidism and ophthalmopathy. TCR beta CDR3 region amplification was performed from RNA transcripts. HTBI primers were used for first-round RT-PCR of the TCR CDR3. Via MiXCR, TCRdb re-called the multiplex PCR reads, giving one row per CDR3 protein. The top ten clones hold approximately 3.9% of a sample with under 650,000 distinct CDR3 sequences, roughly 15% of them seen once. Overall study findings and caveats: Before onset, ophthalmopathy was predicted by the model a median around 6.5 months earlier.

The clonotype comes from a woman in her 30s with Graves' hyperthyroidism. The sample consisted of blood.

The CDR3 bases are TGTGCCAGCAGTAAGCGGGGACAGCCCTTATACGAGCAGTACTTC. Residues: CASSKRGQPLYEQYF. The chain joins TRBV12-3 or TRBV12-4 to TRBJ2-7, with D tentatively TRBD1 or TRBD2 (7 bases each). This CDR3 is 15 amino acids long. Deletions cut 5 bases from V and 4 bases from J, with 18 bases between.